This T cell receptor beta chain was observed in a study of a mutant IDH1 vaccine in newly diagnosed glioma. The wider study: Antecedent treatment encompassed radiotherapy, temozolomide, or their combination; the majority received both.

The protocol was immunoSEQ multiplex PCR, while the TCRdb copy is restricted to in-frame clones and leaves out a portion. The profile shows 30,000 to 35,000 clones, approximately 87% of them singletons. Time point of the sample: week 47, end of study. With topical imiquimod, each dose of the vaccine consisted of 300 ug of mutant IDH1 20-mer peptide. This clone was found once. The target antigen is unknown. The CDR3 loop spans 17 amino acids. The V gene lost 1 base and the J gene lost 6 bases, with 22 bases spanning the gap. Germline V gene sequence: CDR1 SGHTS, CDR2 YDEGEE. The clonotype comes from a woman aged 25-40 years with glioma. V and J are TRBV5-8 and TRBJ1-1; D perhaps matches TRBD1 (5 bases). The sequenced sample was PBMCs, obtained from a glioma patient whose treatment included an IDH1 peptide vaccine. The CDR3 sequence is CASSLPRPGQGIAEAFF. CDR3 DNA sequence: TGTGCCAGCAGCTTGCCCAGGCCAGGGCAAGGGATTGCTGAAGCTTTCTTT.